This entry features one T cell receptor (beta chain) sequence. Its target is not known. On cycle 4 day 1 and cycle 7 day 1, as well as at baseline, blood was sampled. This sample is part of a study of OX40 agonist ivuxolimab in advanced cancers. Study observations and caveats: Doses of 0.1 to 3.0 mg/kg were accompanied by clonal expansion of CD4+ and CD8+ blood T cells by week 6. No antigen was identified for the clonally expanded peripheral T cells.

TCRdb's copy holds only in-frame clones and misses some; the assay was immunoSEQ multiplex PCR. The repertoire has tens of thousands of clones, approximately 89% of them found once; the top ten carry around 0.56%. V lost 7 bases to trimming and J lost 0 bases, with 9 bases between them. This CDR3 has 13 amino acids. The V gene's germline CDR1 is MNHNS and CDR2 SASEGT. The sequencing used CD4+ or CD8+ T cells sorted from blood, collected in a trial of the OX40 agonist ivuxolimab. The chain uses TRBV6-1 and TRBJ1-1; D uncertain. The TCR sequence derives from an adult with an advanced solid tumor such as melanoma, head and neck, liver or kidney cancer. The CDR3 DNA follows: TGTGCCAGCAAAGTAGCCATGAACACTGAAGCTTTCTTT. Translating it yields CASKVAMNTEAFF.